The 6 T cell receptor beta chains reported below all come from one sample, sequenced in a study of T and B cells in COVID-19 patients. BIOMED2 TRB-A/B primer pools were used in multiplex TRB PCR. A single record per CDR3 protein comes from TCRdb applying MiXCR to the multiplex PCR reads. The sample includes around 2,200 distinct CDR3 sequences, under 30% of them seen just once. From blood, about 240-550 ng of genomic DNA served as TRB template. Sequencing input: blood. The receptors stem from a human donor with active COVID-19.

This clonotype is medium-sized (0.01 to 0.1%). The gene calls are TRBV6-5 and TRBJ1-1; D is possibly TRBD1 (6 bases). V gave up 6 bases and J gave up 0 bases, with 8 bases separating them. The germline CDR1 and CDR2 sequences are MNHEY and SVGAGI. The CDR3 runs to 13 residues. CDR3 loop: CASRGGLNTEAFF. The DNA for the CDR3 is TGTGCCAGCAGAGGGGGATTGAACACTGAAGCTTTCTTT.

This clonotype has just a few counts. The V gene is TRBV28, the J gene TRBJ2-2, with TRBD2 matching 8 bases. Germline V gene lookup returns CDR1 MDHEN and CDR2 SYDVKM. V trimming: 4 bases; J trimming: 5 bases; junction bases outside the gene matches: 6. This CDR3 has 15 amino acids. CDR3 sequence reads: CASSSSGSGTGELFF. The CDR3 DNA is TGTGCCAGCAGTTCCAGCGGGAGCGGAACCGGGGAGCTGTTTTTT.

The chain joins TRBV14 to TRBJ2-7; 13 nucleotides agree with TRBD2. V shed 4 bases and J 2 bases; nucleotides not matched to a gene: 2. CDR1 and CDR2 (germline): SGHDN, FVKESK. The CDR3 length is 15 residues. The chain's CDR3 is CASSLGLAGPYEQYF. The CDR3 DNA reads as TGTGCCAGCAGCCTGGGACTAGCGGGGCCCTACGAGCAGTACTTC. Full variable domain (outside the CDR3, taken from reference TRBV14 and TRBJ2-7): EAGVTQFPSHSVIEKGQTVTLRCDPISGHDNLYWYRRVMGKEIKFLLHFVKESKQDESGMPNNRFLAERTGGTYSTLKVQPAELEDSGVYFCASSLGLAGPYEQYFGPGTRLTVT.

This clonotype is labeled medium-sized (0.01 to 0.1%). CDR3: CASSTGTGASGNTIYF. The DNA for the CDR3 is TGTGCCAGCAGTACAGGGACAGGGGCCTCTGGAAACACCATATATTTT. The J gene is TRBJ1-3, the V gene TRBV6-5, with 10 nucleotides matching TRBD1. Germline CDR1 and CDR2: MNHEY and SVGAGI. Unmatched junction bases numbered 4, after V lost 5 bases and J lost 0 bases. This CDR3 has 16 amino acids.

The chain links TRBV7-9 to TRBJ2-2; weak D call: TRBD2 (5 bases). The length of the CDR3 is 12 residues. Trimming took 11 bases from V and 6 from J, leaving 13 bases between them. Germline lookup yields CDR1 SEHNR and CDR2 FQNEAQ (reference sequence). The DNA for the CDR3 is TGTGCCGGAGGACTCATTGCCGGGGAGCTGTTTTTT. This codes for CAGGLIAGELFF.

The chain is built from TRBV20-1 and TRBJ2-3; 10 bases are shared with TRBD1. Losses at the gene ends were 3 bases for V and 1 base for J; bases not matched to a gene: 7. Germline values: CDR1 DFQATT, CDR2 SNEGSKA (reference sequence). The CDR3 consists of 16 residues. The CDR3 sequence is CSASHDRGLGTDTQYF. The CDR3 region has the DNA TGCAGTGCTAGCCACGACAGGGGGCTTGGCACAGATACGCAGTATTTT.